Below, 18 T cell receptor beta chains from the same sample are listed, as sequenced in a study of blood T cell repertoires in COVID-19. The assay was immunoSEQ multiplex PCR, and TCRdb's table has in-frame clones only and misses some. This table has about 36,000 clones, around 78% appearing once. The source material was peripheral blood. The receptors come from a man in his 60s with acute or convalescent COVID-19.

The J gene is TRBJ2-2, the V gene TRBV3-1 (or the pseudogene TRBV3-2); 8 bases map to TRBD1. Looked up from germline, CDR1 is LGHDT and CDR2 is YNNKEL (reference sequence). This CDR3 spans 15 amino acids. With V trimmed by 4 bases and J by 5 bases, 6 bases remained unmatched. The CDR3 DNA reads TGTGCCAGCAGCCTCGGACAGGGTGGAACCGGGGAGCTGTTTTTT. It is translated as CASSLGQGGTGELFF.

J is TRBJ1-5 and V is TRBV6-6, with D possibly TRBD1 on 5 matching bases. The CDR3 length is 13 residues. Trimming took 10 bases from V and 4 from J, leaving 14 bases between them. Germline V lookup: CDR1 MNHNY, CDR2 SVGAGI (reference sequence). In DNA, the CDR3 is TGTGCCACCTTCCGGGGGTCAAATCAGCCCCAGCATTTT. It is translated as CATFRGSNQPQHF.

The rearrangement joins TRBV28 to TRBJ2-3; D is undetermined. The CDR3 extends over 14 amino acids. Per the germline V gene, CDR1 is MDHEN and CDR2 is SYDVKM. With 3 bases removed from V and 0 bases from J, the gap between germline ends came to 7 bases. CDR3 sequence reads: CASSFPSSTDTQYF. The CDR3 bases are TGTGCCAGCAGTTTCCCCAGTAGCACAGATACGCAGTATTTT.

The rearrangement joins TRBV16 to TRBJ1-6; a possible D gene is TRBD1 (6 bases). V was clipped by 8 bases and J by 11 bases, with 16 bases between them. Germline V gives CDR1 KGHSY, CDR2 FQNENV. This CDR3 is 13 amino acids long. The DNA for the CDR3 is TGTGCCAGCCGAGGGACAACCACTACACCCCTCCACTTT. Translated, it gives CASRGTTTTPLHF.

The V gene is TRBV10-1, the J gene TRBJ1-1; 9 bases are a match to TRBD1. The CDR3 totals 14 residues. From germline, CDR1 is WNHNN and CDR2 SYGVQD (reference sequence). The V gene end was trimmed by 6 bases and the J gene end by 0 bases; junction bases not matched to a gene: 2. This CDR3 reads CASRGTGLNTEAFF. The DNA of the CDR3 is TGCGCCAGCAGGGGGACAGGGTTGAACACTGAAGCTTTCTTT.

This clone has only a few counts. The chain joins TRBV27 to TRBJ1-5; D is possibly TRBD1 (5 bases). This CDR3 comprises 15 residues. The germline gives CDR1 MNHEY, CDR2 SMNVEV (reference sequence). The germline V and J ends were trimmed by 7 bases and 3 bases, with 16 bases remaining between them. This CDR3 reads CASTPGGKSNQPQHF. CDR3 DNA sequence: TGTGCCAGCACCCCGGGGGGGAAATCCAATCAGCCCCAGCATTTT.

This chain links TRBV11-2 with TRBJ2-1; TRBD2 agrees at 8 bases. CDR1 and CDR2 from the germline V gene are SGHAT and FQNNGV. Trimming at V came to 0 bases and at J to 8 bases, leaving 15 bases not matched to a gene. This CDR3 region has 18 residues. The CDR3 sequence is CASSLDLKVVAGSDEQFF. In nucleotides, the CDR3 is TGTGCCAGCAGCTTAGATCTAAAAGTAGTAGCGGGGAGCGATGAGCAGTTCTTC.

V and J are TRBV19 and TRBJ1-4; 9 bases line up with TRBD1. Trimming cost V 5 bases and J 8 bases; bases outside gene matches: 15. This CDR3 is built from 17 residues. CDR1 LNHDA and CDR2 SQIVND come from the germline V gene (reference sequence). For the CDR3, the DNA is TGTGCCAGTAGTTATGCCGGGACAGGGCTGAGAAGAGAAAAACTGTTTTTT. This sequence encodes CASSYAGTGLRREKLFF.

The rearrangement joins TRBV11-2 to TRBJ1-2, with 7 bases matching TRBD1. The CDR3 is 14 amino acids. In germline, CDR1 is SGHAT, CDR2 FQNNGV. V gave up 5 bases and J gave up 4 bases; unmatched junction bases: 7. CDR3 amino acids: CASSSLGTAYGYTF. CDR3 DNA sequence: TGTGCCAGCAGCAGTTTAGGGACAGCCTATGGCTACACCTTC.

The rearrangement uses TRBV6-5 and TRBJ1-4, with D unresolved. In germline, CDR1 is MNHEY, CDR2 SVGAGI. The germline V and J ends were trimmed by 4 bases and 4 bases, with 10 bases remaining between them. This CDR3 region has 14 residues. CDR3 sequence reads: CASSSSFSNEKLFF. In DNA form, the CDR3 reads TGTGCCAGCAGTTCTTCTTTTAGTAATGAAAAACTGTTTTTT.

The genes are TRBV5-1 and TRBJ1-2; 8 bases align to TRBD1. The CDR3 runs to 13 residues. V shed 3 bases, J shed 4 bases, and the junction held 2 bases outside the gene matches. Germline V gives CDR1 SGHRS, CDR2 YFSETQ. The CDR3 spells CASSSGQGYGYTF. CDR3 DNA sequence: TGCGCCAGCAGCTCTGGACAGGGCTATGGCTACACCTTC.

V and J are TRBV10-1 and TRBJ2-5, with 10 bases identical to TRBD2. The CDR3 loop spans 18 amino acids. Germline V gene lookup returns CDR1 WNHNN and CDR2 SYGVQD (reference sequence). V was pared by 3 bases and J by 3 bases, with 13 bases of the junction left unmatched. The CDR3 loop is CASSDRLAGERGEETQYF. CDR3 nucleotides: TGCGCCAGCAGTGATCGGCTAGCGGGAGAAAGGGGTGAAGAGACCCAGTACTTC.

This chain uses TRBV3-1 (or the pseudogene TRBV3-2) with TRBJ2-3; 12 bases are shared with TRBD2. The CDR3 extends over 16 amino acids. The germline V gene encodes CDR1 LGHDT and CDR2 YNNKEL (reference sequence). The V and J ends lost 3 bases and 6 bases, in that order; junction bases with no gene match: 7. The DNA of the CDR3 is TGTGCCAGCAGCCACCCGACTAGCGGGAGTTTTGATACGCAGTATTTT. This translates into CASSHPTSGSFDTQYF.

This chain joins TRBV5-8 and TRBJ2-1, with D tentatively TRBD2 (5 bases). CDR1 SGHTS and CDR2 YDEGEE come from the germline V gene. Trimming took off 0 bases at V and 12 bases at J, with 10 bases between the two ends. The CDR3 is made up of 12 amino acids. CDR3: CASSLVTGMQFF. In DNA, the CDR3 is TGTGCCAGCAGCTTGGTGACCGGGATGCAGTTCTTC.

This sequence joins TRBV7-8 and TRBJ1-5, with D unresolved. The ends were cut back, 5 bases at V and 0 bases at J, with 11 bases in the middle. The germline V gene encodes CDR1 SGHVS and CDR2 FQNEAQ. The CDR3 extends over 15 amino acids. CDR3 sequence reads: CASSRVDISNQPQHF. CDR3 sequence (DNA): TGTGCCAGCAGCCGTGTTGACATTAGCAATCAGCCCCAGCATTTT.

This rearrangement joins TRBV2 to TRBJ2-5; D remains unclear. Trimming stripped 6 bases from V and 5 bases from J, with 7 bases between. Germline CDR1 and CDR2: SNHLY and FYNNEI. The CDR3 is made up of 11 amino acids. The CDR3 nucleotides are TGTGCCAGCAGCCCACAGGAGACCCAGTACTTC. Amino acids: CASSPQETQYF.

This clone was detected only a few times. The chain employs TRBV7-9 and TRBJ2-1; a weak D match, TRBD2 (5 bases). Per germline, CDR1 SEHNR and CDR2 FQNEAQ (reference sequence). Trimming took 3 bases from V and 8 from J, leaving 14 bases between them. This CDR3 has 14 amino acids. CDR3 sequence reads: CASSFAASFDEQFF. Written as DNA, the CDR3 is TGTGCCAGCAGCTTTGCCGCTAGCTTCGATGAGCAGTTCTTC.

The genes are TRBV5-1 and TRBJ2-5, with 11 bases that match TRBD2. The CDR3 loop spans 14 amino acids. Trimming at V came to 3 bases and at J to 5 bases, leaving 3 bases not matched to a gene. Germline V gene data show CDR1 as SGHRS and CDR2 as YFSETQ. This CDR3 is CASSSIAGGETQYF. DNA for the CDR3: TGCGCCAGCAGCTCGATAGCGGGAGGGGAGACCCAGTACTTC.